One and the same sample provided the 24 T cell receptor beta chains below, sequenced in a study of graft-versus-host responses after intestinal transplantation. Antigen specificity for these receptors is unknown. TCRdb's table, derived via immunoSEQ multiplex PCR, lists solely in-frame clones and lacks some. The sample contains tens of thousands of clones, around 95% of which appear only once. The sample in question was unstimulated CD8+ T cells sorted from spleen or lymph node cells, obtained before intestinal transplant. These receptors all stem from a human donor who received an intestinal transplant.

The V call is TRBV19, the J call TRBJ2-5; a weak D match, TRBD1 (5 bases). The J call is in doubt because the DNA end fits TRBJ2-7 better. The CDR3 has 14 amino acids. Looked up from germline, CDR1 is LNHDA and CDR2 is SQIVND (reference sequence). The DNA of the CDR3 is TGTGCCAGTAGTATACAGGGTTTGTCCTACGAGCAGTACTTC. Residues: CASSIQGLSYEQYF.

V is TRBV4-1 and J is TRBJ1-5; TRBD1 matches at 9 bases. Per germline, CDR1 MGHRA and CDR2 YSYEKL. Unmatched junction bases numbered 8, after V lost 3 bases and J lost 5 bases. This CDR3 region has 16 residues. The CDR3 coding sequence is TGCGCCAGCAGCCAGGCTACAGGGGGCTTGGATCAGCCCCAGCATTTT. Its translation: CASSQATGGLDQPQHF.

The rearrangement uses TRBV5-4 and TRBJ2-1, with 7 positions matching TRBD2. CDR1 and CDR2 (germline): SGHNT, YYREEE (reference sequence). There are 11 residues in the CDR3. The V gene end was trimmed by 6 bases and the J gene end by 9 bases; junction bases not matched to a gene: 3. The CDR3 DNA reads TGTGCCAGCACGGGAGGTGCTGAGCAGTTCTTC. This codes for CASTGGAEQFF.

The V and J genes are TRBV5-6 and TRBJ2-1; 9 nucleotides agree with TRBD2. The CDR3 spans 15 residues. V shed 4 bases and J 5 bases; nucleotides not matched to a gene: 7. Germline values: CDR1 SGHDT, CDR2 YYEEEE. CDR3 region: CASSRGGGEHNEQFF. For the CDR3, the DNA is TGTGCCAGCAGCCGGGGCGGGGGGGAGCACAATGAGCAGTTCTTC.

The chain employs TRBV6-1 and TRBJ1-2; D remains unclear. The germline CDR1 and CDR2 sequences are MNHNS and SASEGT. V shed 8 bases and J shed 0 bases, with 10 bases lying between them. The CDR3 has 13 residues. CDR3 sequence reads: CASLGSPNYGYTF. The CDR3 DNA sequence: TGTGCCAGCTTGGGTTCCCCTAACTATGGCTACACCTTC.

The chain is built from TRBV27 and TRBJ1-4; D gene ambiguous. This CDR3 spans 14 amino acids. The germline V gene has CDR1 MNHEY and CDR2 SMNVEV (reference sequence). The V end lost 1 base, the J end lost 8 bases, and 11 bases lay between the germline ends. The CDR3 DNA is TGTGCCAGCAGTTTATTTGGAAACGAGGAAAAACTGTTTTTT. It specifies CASSLFGNEEKLFF.

DNA for the CDR3: TGTGCCAGCAGCGTGACAGGGAGCTCCTACGAGCAGTACTTC. It yields the protein CASSVTGSSYEQYF. J is TRBJ2-7 and V is TRBV9, with 7 bases that match TRBD1. J lost 0 bases, V lost 2 bases, and 2 bases had no gene match. Germline V gives CDR1 SGDLS, CDR2 YYNGEE. The CDR3 length is 14 residues. Combining the CDR3 with reference TRBV9 and TRBJ2-7 gives the whole variable domain DSGVTQTPKHLITATGQRVTLRCSPRSGDLSVYWYQQSLDQGLQFLIQYYNGEERAKGNILERFSAQQFPDLHSELNLSSLELGDSALYFCASSVTGSSYEQYFGPGTRLTVT.

The genes are TRBV27 and TRBJ2-7, with 8 bases matching TRBD1. V dropped 3 bases and J dropped 3; count of bases not matched to a gene: 4. Germline CDR1 and CDR2: MNHEY and SMNVEV (reference sequence). This CDR3 contains 14 residues. CDR3 nucleotide sequence: TGTGCCAGCAGTTTTACAGGGGGTATCTACGAGCAGTACTTC. This gives the protein CASSFTGGIYEQYF.

This chain connects TRBV7-6 to TRBJ1-4; 7 bases fit TRBD1. V lost 5 bases to trimming and J lost 0 bases; unmatched junction nucleotides: 3. The CDR3 loop spans 15 amino acids. Per the germline V gene, CDR1 is SGHVS and CDR2 is FNYEAQ. The CDR3 DNA sequence: TGTGCCAGCAGCCTGGGGACAGCAACTAATGAAAAACTGTTTTTT. It is translated as CASSLGTATNEKLFF.

The J gene is TRBJ1-2, the V gene TRBV2, with 7 nucleotides matching TRBD1. This CDR3 spans 14 amino acids. The V segment lost 7 bases and the J segment 3 bases; nucleotides outside the gene matches: 8. Germline CDR1 is SNHLY and CDR2 is FYNNEI. DNA for the CDR3: TGTGCCAGCACGTCACAGGGGTTCGACTATGGCTACACCTTC. The encoded protein is CASTSQGFDYGYTF.

The chain couples TRBV6-5 to TRBJ2-5, with 11 bases matching TRBD1. V lost 0 bases, J lost 5 bases, and 5 bases stayed unmatched. CDR1 and CDR2 from the germline V gene are MNHEY and SVGAGI. This CDR3 comprises 16 residues. The CDR3 region has the DNA TGTGCCAGCAGTTACTCCGGACAGGGGGCGGGGGAGACCCAGTACTTC. It encodes CASSYSGQGAGETQYF.

The chain has TRBV29-1 and TRBJ2-3; the match to TRBD2 covers 10 bases. Germline-derived CDR1 and CDR2 are SQVTM and ANQGSEA. The length of the CDR3 is 18 residues. J was trimmed by 0 bases and V by 8 bases; bases with no gene match: 17. This chain's CDR3 is CSTVTGRYSGGSTDTQYF. CDR3 bases: TGCAGCACTGTTACCGGGCGCTATAGCGGGGGGAGCACAGATACGCAGTATTTT.

The chain employs TRBV5-1 and TRBJ1-2; possible D gene TRBD1, 6 bases. CDR3 length equals 16 residues. V was trimmed by 4 bases and J by 8 bases, leaving 24 bases between them. Germline CDR1 is SGHRS and CDR2 is YFSETQ. In nucleotides, the CDR3 is TGCGCCAGCAGCCCGGGACAAAAAGGATTAGAAGGAGGCTACACCTTC. Encoded protein: CASSPGQKGLEGGYTF.

The chain joins TRBV9 to TRBJ2-1, with TRBD2 matching 11 bases. The CDR3 is 16 residues long. Germline V gene sequence: CDR1 SGDLS, CDR2 YYNGEE. Unmatched junction bases numbered 11, after V lost 4 bases and J lost 8 bases. DNA of the CDR3: TGTGCCAGCAGCTTGCCAATAGCGGGAGGGCCCTATGAGCAGTTCTTC. This gives the protein CASSLPIAGGPYEQFF.

The chain combines TRBV13 with TRBJ2-1, with 13 bases fitting TRBD2. The J segment lost 5 bases and the V segment lost 1 base, leaving 2 bases of the junction unmatched. From germline, CDR1 is PRHDT and CDR2 FYEKMQ (reference sequence). This CDR3 region has 16 residues. The CDR3 DNA reads as TGTGCCAGCAGCTTAGACGGGACTAGCGGGAACAATGAGCAGTTCTTC. This sequence encodes CASSLDGTSGNNEQFF.

This clone was recorded once. The V gene is TRBV11-2, the J gene TRBJ2-7, with 8 bases that match TRBD2. The CDR3 sequence is 14 residues long. The V and J ends lost 1 base and 4 bases, in that order; junction bases with no gene match: 3. Germline CDR1 SGHAT, CDR2 FQNNGV. The CDR3, as DNA: TGTGCCAGCAGCTTAGGGGCTAGCGGGTACGAGCAGTACTTC. Translation gives CASSLGASGYEQYF. The full variable domain, in which reference TRBV11-2 and TRBJ2-7 provide the parts outside the CDR3, is EAGVAQSPRYKIIEKRQSVAFWCNPISGHATLYWYQQILGQGPKLLIQFQNNGVVDDSQLPKDRFSAERLKGVDSTLKIQPAKLEDSAVYLCASSLGASGYEQYFGPGTRLTVT.

The V gene is TRBV5-1, the J gene TRBJ1-2; 9 nucleotides line up with TRBD1. Losses at the gene ends were 2 bases for V and 4 bases for J; bases not matched to a gene: 9. The CDR3 is 16 residues long. Germline CDR1 is SGHRS and CDR2 is YFSETQ. The CDR3 sequence: CASSLGDRAAVYGYTF. CDR3 DNA sequence: TGCGCCAGCAGCTTAGGGGACAGGGCCGCCGTCTATGGCTACACCTTC.

V gene TRBV5-1 combines with J gene TRBJ1-2, with D unclear. The CDR3 totals 13 residues. Germline V gene lookup returns CDR1 SGHRS and CDR2 YFSETQ. V was shortened by 2 bases and J by 10 bases, with 15 bases between the two germline ends. The CDR3 DNA sequence: TGCGCCAGCAGCTTACGGAGAGGATTAGTCTACACCTTC. Its protein is CASSLRRGLVYTF. Full variable domain (rest looked up from reference TRBV5-1 and TRBJ1-2): KAGVTQTPRYLIKTRGQQVTLSCSPISGHRSVSWYQQTPGQGLQFLFEYFSETQRNKGNFPGRFSGRQFSNSRSEMNVSTLELGDSALYLCASSLRRGLVYTFGSGTRLTVV.

This clone was detected once. The chain recombines TRBV27 with TRBJ1-1; TRBD1 agrees at 9 bases. The CDR3 is 15 residues long. V was pared by 4 bases and J by 1 base, with 4 bases of the junction left unmatched. Looked up from germline, CDR1 is MNHEY and CDR2 is SMNVEV (reference sequence). CDR3: CASSWGQGTNTEAFF. In DNA, the CDR3 is TGTGCCAGCAGTTGGGGACAGGGAACGAACACTGAAGCTTTCTTT.

The J gene is TRBJ2-7, the V gene TRBV7-9; TRBD2 matches 11 bases. V lost 0 bases and J lost 2; bases outside the gene matches: 3. The germline V gene has CDR1 SEHNR and CDR2 FQNEAQ (reference sequence). This CDR3 comprises 16 residues. The CDR3 loop is CASSLASGRATYEQYF. DNA of the CDR3: TGTGCCAGCAGCTTAGCTAGCGGGAGGGCAACCTACGAGCAGTACTTC.

J is TRBJ2-1 and V is TRBV7-9, with 8 bases matching TRBD1. CDR1 is SEHNR, CDR2 FQNEAQ, per germline (reference sequence). V shed 5 bases and J 0 bases; nucleotides not matched to a gene: 3. The CDR3 runs to 15 residues. The CDR3 sequence is CASSLTGDSYNEQFF. The CDR3 region has the DNA TGTGCCAGCAGCCTGACAGGGGACTCCTACAATGAGCAGTTCTTC.

The gene calls are TRBV2 and TRBJ2-7; D might be TRBD2 (6 bases). CDR1 and CDR2 (germline): SNHLY, FYNNEI. The CDR3 runs to 15 residues. V lost 7 bases, J lost 2 bases, and 18 bases lay in between. CDR3 bases: TGTGCCAGCAATGTGGAGGGGTCTGCTCCCTACGAGCAGTACTTC. This codes for CASNVEGSAPYEQYF.

The CDR3 sequence is CSVEGGLGSYEQYF. CDR3 coding DNA: TGCAGCGTTGAAGGTGGACTAGGTTCCTACGAGCAGTACTTC. The rearrangement links TRBV29-1 to TRBJ2-7; TRBD2 aligns across 7 bases. The CDR3 totals 14 residues. The J segment lost 1 base and the V segment lost 1 base, leaving 4 bases of the junction unmatched. Germline CDR1 is SQVTM and CDR2 is ANQGSEA.

The V call is TRBV6-5, the J call TRBJ2-1; D remains ambiguous. CDR1 and CDR2 (germline): MNHEY, SVGAGI. The CDR3 contains 11 residues. V was trimmed by 7 bases and J by 8 bases, leaving 9 bases between them. The CDR3 region is CASIQNHEQFF. The CDR3 DNA reads TGTGCCAGCATACAAAACCATGAGCAGTTCTTC.